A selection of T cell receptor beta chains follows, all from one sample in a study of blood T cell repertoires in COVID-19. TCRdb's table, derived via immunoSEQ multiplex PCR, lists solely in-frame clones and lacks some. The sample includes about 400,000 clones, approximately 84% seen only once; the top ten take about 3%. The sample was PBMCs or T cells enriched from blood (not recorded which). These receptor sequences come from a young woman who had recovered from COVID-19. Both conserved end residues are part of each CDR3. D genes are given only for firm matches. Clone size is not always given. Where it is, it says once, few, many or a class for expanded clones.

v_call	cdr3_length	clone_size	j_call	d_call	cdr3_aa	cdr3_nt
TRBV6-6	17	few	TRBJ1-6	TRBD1	CASSPDRGRTDNSPLHF	TGTGCCAGCAGTCCGGACAGGGGGCGAACCGATAATTCACCCCTCCACTTT
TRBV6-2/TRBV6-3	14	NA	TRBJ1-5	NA	CASSYTREDQPQHF	TGTGCCAGCAGTTACACCCGGGAAGATCAGCCCCAGCATTTT
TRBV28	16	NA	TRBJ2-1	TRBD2	CASTTFSGSSYNEQFF	TGTGCCAGCACCACCTTCAGCGGGAGCTCCTACAATGAGCAGTTCTTC
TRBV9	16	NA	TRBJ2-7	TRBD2	CASSVGGQGLAGEQYF	TGTGCCAGCAGCGTCGGGGGCCAGGGACTAGCGGGCGAGCAGTACTTC
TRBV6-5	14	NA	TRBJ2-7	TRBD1	CASSSGTGSYEQYF	TGTGCCAGCAGTTCTGGGACAGGGTCTTACGAGCAGTACTTC
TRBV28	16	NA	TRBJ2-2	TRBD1	CASSLRTGELAGELFF	TGTGCCAGCAGTCTCCGGACAGGGGAACTGGCCGGGGAGCTGTTTTTT
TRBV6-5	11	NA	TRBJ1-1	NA	CASSYNREAFF	TGTGCCAGCAGTTACAACAGGGAAGCTTTCTTT
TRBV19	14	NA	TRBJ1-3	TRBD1	CASSSAQGINTIYF	TGTGCCAGTAGTAGTGCACAGGGGATCAACACCATATATTTT
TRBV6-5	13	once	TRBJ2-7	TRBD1	CASSHTGGSEQYF	TGTGCCAGCAGCCACACAGGGGGCAGCGAGCAGTACTTC
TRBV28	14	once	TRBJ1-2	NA	CASSLLAQINGYTF	TGTGCCAGCAGTTTACTCGCTCAGATCAATGGCTACACCTTC
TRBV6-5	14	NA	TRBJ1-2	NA	CASSPGQSGYGYTF	TGTGCCAGCAGTCCTGGACAGTCTGGCTATGGCTACACCTTC
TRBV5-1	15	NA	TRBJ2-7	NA	CASSPTPGLSNEQYF	TGCGCCAGCAGCCCTACCCCGGGACTGTCCAACGAGCAGTACTTC
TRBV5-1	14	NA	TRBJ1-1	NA	CASSLWGGNTEAFF	TGCGCCAGCAGCTTGTGGGGAGGCAACACTGAAGCTTTCTTT
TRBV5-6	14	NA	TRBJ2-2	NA	CASSFPGVTGELFF	TGTGCCAGCAGCTTCCCAGGTGTCACCGGGGAGCTGTTTTTT
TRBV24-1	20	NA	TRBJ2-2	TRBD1	CATSARPGQGGSAHTGELFF	TGTGCCACCAGTGCCCGACCGGGACAGGGGGGAAGTGCCCACACCGGGGAGCTGTTTTTT
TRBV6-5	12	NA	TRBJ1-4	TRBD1	CASSTGDEKLFF	TGTGCCAGCAGTACAGGGGATGAAAAACTGTTTTTT
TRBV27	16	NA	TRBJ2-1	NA	CASSSAAGQRYNEQFF	TGTGCCAGCAGTTCCGCGGCGGGACAGAGATACAATGAGCAGTTCTTC